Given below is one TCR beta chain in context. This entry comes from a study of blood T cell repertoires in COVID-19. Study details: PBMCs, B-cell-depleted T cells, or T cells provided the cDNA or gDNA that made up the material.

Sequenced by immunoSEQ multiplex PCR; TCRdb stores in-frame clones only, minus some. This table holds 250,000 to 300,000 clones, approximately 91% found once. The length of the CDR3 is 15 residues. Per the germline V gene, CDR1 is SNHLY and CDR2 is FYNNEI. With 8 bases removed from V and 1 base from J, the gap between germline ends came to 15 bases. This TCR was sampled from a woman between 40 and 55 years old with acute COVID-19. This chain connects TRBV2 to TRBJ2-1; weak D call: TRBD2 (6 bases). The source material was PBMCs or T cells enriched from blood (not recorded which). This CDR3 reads CASQLGGISYNEQFF. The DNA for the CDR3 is TGTGCCAGCCAACTTGGGGGGATTTCCTACAATGAGCAGTTCTTC.